Sequencing of this T cell receptor (beta chain) was carried out in a study of shared clonotypes between healthy human individuals. The trim removed 11 bases at V and 0 bases at J, leaving 9 bases unmatched. The CDR3 consists of 15 residues. The germline CDR1 and CDR2 sequences are ENHRY and SYGVKD. Using immunoSEQ multiplex PCR, the repertoire was profiled, and TCRdb retains in-frame clones only, with some absent. Among millions of clones listed, 80% to 95% were seen once. This chain links TRBV10-3 with TRBJ2-3, with TRBD1 matching 9 bases. The TCR sequence derives from a man between 18 and 35 years old in good health. Some clones in this sample may be carry-over from other donors' samples. What was sequenced was naive CD4+ T cells from PBMCs. Subset: CD45RA+ positively selected. The CDR3 spells CAQSRDRASTDTQYF. DNA for the CDR3: TGTGCCCAATCCCGGGACAGGGCTAGCACAGATACGCAGTATTTT.